Listed here are 25 T cell receptor beta chains from one sample, sequenced in a study of blood T cell repertoires in COVID-19. Produced via immunoSEQ multiplex PCR; TCRdb's table is partial and in-frame only. The sample yields 140,000 to 150,000 clones, 88% seen once. The sequencing input was peripheral blood. These receptors all stem from a man in his 70s with acute or convalescent COVID-19.

This clone was recorded once. This sequence joins TRBV6-1 and TRBJ1-2; D uncertain. The CDR3 is 11 residues long. Trimming left V 0 bases short and J 8 bases short, with 4 bases between. Germline assignment: CDR1 MNHNS and CDR2 SASEGT. CDR3 residues: CASSEAPGYTF. The CDR3 nucleotides are TGTGCCAGCAGTGAAGCCCCGGGCTACACCTTC.

The chain combines TRBV5-1 with TRBJ2-7, with 8 bases identical to TRBD1. The CDR3 totals 16 residues. The V segment lost 1 base and the J segment 0 bases; nucleotides outside the gene matches: 6. CDR1 and CDR2 from the germline V gene are SGHRS and YFSETQ. CDR3 in DNA: TGCGCCAGCAGCTTGACGGGACAGGCTTACTCCTACGAGCAGTACTTC. Protein product: CASSLTGQAYSYEQYF.

The chain carries TRBV6-5 and TRBJ1-2; maybe TRBD1 (6 bases). The CDR3 extends over 15 amino acids. Germline V gene lookup returns CDR1 MNHEY and CDR2 SVGAGI. Trimming took 9 bases from V and 4 from J, leaving 21 bases between them. CDR3 nucleotide sequence: TGTGCCAGTAGCGGGGGGCGCTCAGGGTTCTATGGCTACACCTTC. This encodes CASSGGRSGFYGYTF.

This rearrangement joins TRBV28 to TRBJ1-1; D might be TRBD1 (5 bases). This CDR3 contains 13 residues. Germline V CDR1 and CDR2: MDHEN, SYDVKM. The germline V and J ends were trimmed by 10 bases and 1 base, with 13 bases remaining between them. Written as DNA, the CDR3 is TGTGCCATATTGGGGCCTCCGAACACTGAAGCTTTCTTT. Residues: CAILGPPNTEAFF.

This clone was detected a few times. This sequence joins TRBV28 and TRBJ1-1, with 7 positions matching TRBD1. The V gene's germline CDR1 is MDHEN and CDR2 SYDVKM. CDR3 length equals 15 residues. Trimming at V came to 5 bases and at J to 0 bases, leaving 6 bases not matched to a gene. The DNA of the CDR3 is TGTGCCAGCAGTGACCCCGGGACAGTGAACACTGAAGCTTTCTTT. This gives the protein CASSDPGTVNTEAFF.

This rearrangement joins TRBV28 to TRBJ1-2; 11 bases agree with TRBD1. Germline V gene lookup returns CDR1 MDHEN and CDR2 SYDVKM. The CDR3 consists of 16 residues. J lost 2 bases, V lost 5 bases, and 7 bases had no gene match. CDR3 amino acids: CASSVPGQGANYGYTF. In DNA form, the CDR3 reads TGTGCCAGCAGTGTACCCGGACAGGGGGCAAACTATGGCTACACCTTC.

V usage is TRBV2 and J usage is TRBJ2-3, with D unresolved. The CDR3 contains 13 residues. V gave up 10 bases and J gave up 0 bases, with 11 bases separating them. The germline V gene has CDR1 SNHLY and CDR2 FYNNEI. The CDR3 reads CATNLQSTDTQYF. The CDR3 nucleotides are TGTGCCACTAACTTACAGAGCACAGATACGCAGTATTTT.

The gene calls are TRBV18 and TRBJ1-1; D is uncertain. The ends were cut back, 3 bases at V and 3 bases at J, with 14 bases in the middle. Germline V gene lookup returns CDR1 KGHSH and CDR2 LQKENI. This CDR3 is built from 15 residues. For the CDR3, the DNA is TGTGCCAGCTCACCCGATCCCGGGGTAGACACTGAAGCTTTCTTT. It encodes CASSPDPGVDTEAFF.

The rearrangement links TRBV6-1 to TRBJ1-2, with unresolved D. The V end was cut by 0 bases, the J end by 5 bases, with 13 bases between. The CDR3 extends over 15 amino acids. In germline, CDR1 is MNHNS, CDR2 SASEGT. The CDR3 protein is CASSEALQMLYGYTF. Written as DNA, the CDR3 is TGTGCCAGCAGTGAAGCGCTACAGATGCTTTATGGCTACACCTTC.

The chain is built from TRBV5-1 and TRBJ2-3; 9 nucleotides match TRBD1. This CDR3 has 19 amino acids. Losses at the gene ends were 1 base for V and 1 base for J; bases not matched to a gene: 13. CDR1 and CDR2 (germline): SGHRS, YFSETQ. CDR3 in amino acids: CASSLTGTGSFVRTDTQYF. CDR3 in DNA: TGCGCCAGCAGCTTGACTGGGACAGGGAGTTTTGTGCGCACAGATACGCAGTATTTT.

The chain joins TRBV2 to TRBJ1-1; 9 bases are a match to TRBD1. V shed 4 bases, J shed 4 bases, and the junction held 10 bases outside the gene matches. Germline V CDR1 and CDR2: SNHLY, FYNNEI. The CDR3 spans 16 residues. This CDR3 reads CASSGAQGASGTEAFF. The CDR3 coding sequence is TGTGCCAGCAGTGGGGCACAGGGGGCCTCTGGCACTGAAGCTTTCTTT. Combining the CDR3 with reference TRBV2 and TRBJ1-1 gives the whole variable domain EPEVTQTPSHQVTQMGQEVILRCVPISNHLYFYWYRQILGQKVEFLVSFYNNEISEKSEIFDDQFSVERPDGSNFTLKIRSTKLEDSAMYFCASSGAQGASGTEAFFGQGTRLTVV.

About this clone: Mismatch with germline at one junction end may stem from a read error. The identical CDR3 is also encoded by other nucleotide sequences in the sample. V and J are TRBV5-1 and TRBJ2-6, with D perhaps matching TRBD1 (6 bases). Germline CDR1 reads SGHRS; CDR2 reads YFSETQ. The CDR3 spans 16 residues. For the CDR3, the DNA is TGCGCCAGCAGCTCGGGACAACTCTCTGGGGCCAACGTCTTGACTTTC. It codes for CASSSGQLSGANVLTF.

This chain connects TRBV19 to TRBJ2-2, with 8 bases matching TRBD2. V dropped 5 bases and J dropped 2; count of bases not matched to a gene: 7. Germline CDR1 and CDR2: LNHDA and SQIVND (reference sequence). The CDR3 has 16 amino acids. The CDR3 protein is CASSPQAGANTGELFF. CDR3 nucleotide sequence: TGTGCCAGTAGTCCTCAAGCGGGAGCAAACACCGGGGAGCTGTTTTTT.

The chain links TRBV6-1 to TRBJ2-2; possible D gene TRBD2, 6 bases. The V end was cut by 0 bases, the J end by 5 bases, with 10 bases between. The germline V gene has CDR1 MNHNS and CDR2 SASEGT. This CDR3 contains 15 residues. CDR3 protein: CASSEALAMTGELFF. CDR3 coding DNA: TGTGCCAGCAGTGAAGCTCTAGCGATGACCGGGGAGCTGTTTTTT.

The chain has TRBV7-9 and TRBJ2-1; D remains ambiguous. The germline CDR1 and CDR2 sequences are SEHNR and FQNEAQ (reference sequence). V was cut by 1 base and J by 7 bases, with 8 bases left in between. The CDR3 consists of 13 residues. The CDR3 DNA reads as TGTGCCAGCAGCTTAGGCGGAGAGAATGAGCAGTTCTTC. Translated: CASSLGGENEQFF.

V and J are TRBV5-1 and TRBJ2-5; D not certain. In germline, CDR1 is SGHRS, CDR2 YFSETQ. Trimming shortened V by 2 bases and J by 2 bases, and 10 bases separated the two germline ends. The CDR3 runs to 14 residues. The CDR3 spells CASSLTANQETQYF. In DNA, the CDR3 is TGCGCCAGCAGCTTAACAGCAAATCAAGAGACCCAGTACTTC.

This clone was recorded a few times. The V call is TRBV5-6, the J call TRBJ1-5, with D possibly being TRBD1 (6 bases). Per the germline V gene, CDR1 is SGHDT and CDR2 is YYEEEE. This CDR3 spans 13 amino acids. The germline V and J ends were trimmed by 4 bases and 6 bases, with 11 bases remaining between them. CDR3 sequence reads: CASSLTGTQPQHF. The CDR3 DNA follows: TGTGCCAGCAGCCTTACAGGGACTCAGCCCCAGCATTTT.

The V call is TRBV5-1, the J call TRBJ2-7; 8 bases line up with TRBD2. Germline lookup yields CDR1 SGHRS and CDR2 YFSETQ. The CDR3 is 14 residues long. The V gene end was trimmed by 4 bases and the J gene end by 0 bases; junction bases not matched to a gene: 3. This chain's CDR3 is CASSRSGASYEQYF. Written as DNA, the CDR3 is TGCGCCAGCAGCCGTAGCGGGGCCTCCTACGAGCAGTACTTC.

This chain connects TRBV14 to TRBJ2-6, with D tentatively TRBD1 (5 bases). The germline gives CDR1 SGHDN, CDR2 FVKESK. With 1 base removed from V and 1 base from J, the gap between germline ends came to 14 bases. This CDR3 comprises 18 residues. The CDR3 region has the DNA TGTGCCAGCAGCCAAGCGAAGGGGCTAAGATCTGGGGCCAACGTCCTGACTTTC. Translation: CASSQAKGLRSGANVLTF. The variable domain in full, with the rest retrieved from reference TRBV14 and TRBJ2-6, is EAGVTQFPSHSVIEKGQTVTLRCDPISGHDNLYWYRRVMGKEIKFLLHFVKESKQDESGMPNNRFLAERTGGTYSTLKVQPAELEDSGVYFCASSQAKGLRSGANVLTFGAGSRLTVL.

This chain links TRBV7-9 with TRBJ1-6; D not certain. Germline lookup yields CDR1 SEHNR and CDR2 FQNEAQ (reference sequence). Trimming took off 3 bases at V and 7 bases at J, with 7 bases between the two ends. CDR3 size: 13 residues. In DNA, the CDR3 is TGTGCCAGCAGCTTGGGCCCAAATTCACCCCTCCACTTT. Protein product: CASSLGPNSPLHF.

The V gene is TRBV30, the J gene TRBJ1-2; 7 nucleotides match TRBD1. Germline V gene sequence: CDR1 GTSNPN, CDR2 SVGIG (reference sequence). V dropped 3 bases and J dropped 4; count of bases not matched to a gene: 5. This CDR3 has 13 residues. CDR3 sequence: CAWRLQGTYGYTF. The CDR3 DNA reads TGTGCCTGGAGGCTACAGGGGACCTATGGCTACACCTTC.

The rearrangement joins TRBV5-1 to TRBJ1-6; the match to TRBD1 covers 7 bases. CDR3 length: 13 amino acids. V gave up 3 bases and J gave up 10 bases; unmatched junction bases: 4. Germline loops: CDR1 SGHRS, CDR2 YFSETQ. The CDR3 bases are TGCGCCAGCAGCTCGGGACAGAGCTCACCCCTCCACTTT. Amino acids: CASSSGQSSPLHF.

The chain has TRBV2 and TRBJ2-7, with TRBD2 matching 11 bases. Germline V CDR1 and CDR2: SNHLY, FYNNEI. After removal of 8 bases from V and 3 bases from J, the junction contained 6 bases not matched to a gene. CDR3 size: 14 residues. CDR3 bases: TGTGCCAGCTCGGGACTAGCGGAGATCTACGAGCAGTACTTC. Its protein product is CASSGLAEIYEQYF. Supplemented by reference TRBV2 and TRBJ2-7, the full variable domain reads EPEVTQTPSHQVTQMGQEVILRCVPISNHLYFYWYRQILGQKVEFLVSFYNNEISEKSEIFDDQFSVERPDGSNFTLKIRSTKLEDSAMYFCASSGLAEIYEQYFGPGTRLTVT.

The rearrangement joins TRBV6-1 to TRBJ1-5; no definite D call. V was pared by 2 bases and J by 1 base, with 9 bases between. In germline, CDR1 is MNHNS, CDR2 SASEGT. This CDR3 is 15 amino acids long. CDR3 sequence (DNA): TGTGCCAGCAGTGAACAAAGCTGGAGCAATCAGCCCCAGCATTTT. Amino acid sequence: CASSEQSWSNQPQHF.

Here the CDR3 DNA reads TGTGCCAGCGGCAGGGGACTAGCGGGTATATCTAGCACAGATACGCAGTATTTT. Protein product: CASGRGLAGISSTDTQYF. The chain uses TRBV5-4 and TRBJ2-3; 12 bases map to TRBD2. V shed 7 bases and J 0 bases; nucleotides not matched to a gene: 12. In germline, CDR1 is SGHNT, CDR2 YYREEE (reference sequence). The CDR3 length is 18 residues.